One and the same sample provided the 11 T cell receptor beta chains below, sequenced in a study of T cell responses to AZD1222 COVID-19 vaccine. The table came from immunoSEQ multiplex PCR; TCRdb's copy has only in-frame clones and leaves some out. This table holds about 190,000 clones, roughly nine tenths found once. The input for sequencing was peripheral blood, taken 28 days after the second dose of the MenACWY control vaccine. The receptors originated from an adult who received the MenACWY meningococcal vaccine as a control.

In nucleotides, the CDR3 is TGTGCCTGGCGAAGCCCAGGGGTTAGGGGTAACACCATATATTTT. It yields the protein CAWRSPGVRGNTIYF. V gene TRBV30 combines with J gene TRBJ1-3; D may be TRBD1 (6 bases). V gave up 5 bases and J gave up 7 bases, with 21 bases separating them. Germline-derived CDR1 and CDR2 are GTSNPN and SVGIG (reference sequence). The length of the CDR3 is 15 residues.

The V and J genes are TRBV9 and TRBJ2-1; unclear D gene. The V end lost 7 bases, the J end lost 10 bases, and 12 bases lay between the germline ends. From germline, CDR1 is SGDLS and CDR2 YYNGEE. This CDR3 contains 11 residues. CDR3 residues: CASVPVEEQFF. The CDR3 nucleotides are TGTGCCAGCGTCCCAGTAGAGGAGCAGTTCTTC.

The chain joins TRBV9 to TRBJ2-1, with D perhaps assigned TRBD1 or TRBD2 (5 bases each). There are 14 residues in the CDR3. CDR1 and CDR2 from the germline V gene are SGDLS and YYNGEE. V gave up 4 bases and J gave up 4 bases, with 12 bases separating them. The CDR3, as DNA: TGTGCCAGCAGCCCCGGGACCTCTTACAATGAGCAGTTCTTC. This gives the protein CASSPGTSYNEQFF. Based on the CDR3 plus reference TRBV9 and TRBJ2-1, the full variable domain is DSGVTQTPKHLITATGQRVTLRCSPRSGDLSVYWYQQSLDQGLQFLIQYYNGEERAKGNILERFSAQQFPDLHSELNLSSLELGDSALYFCASSPGTSYNEQFFGPGTRLTVL.

The rearrangement links TRBV7-9 to TRBJ1-2; no definite D call. Deletions cut 4 bases from V and 0 bases from J, with 9 bases between. The CDR3 totals 14 residues. Germline CDR1 is SEHNR and CDR2 is FQNEAQ (reference sequence). The CDR3, as DNA: TGTGCCAGCAGCTCTCTGACTTCTAACTATGGCTACACCTTC. It specifies CASSSLTSNYGYTF.

The chain uses TRBV3-1 (or the pseudogene TRBV3-2) and TRBJ2-2; TRBD1 aligns across 9 bases. J was trimmed by 6 bases and V by 4 bases; bases with no gene match: 6. Germline V lookup: CDR1 LGHDT, CDR2 YNNKEL (reference sequence). This CDR3 is built from 15 residues. CDR3: CASSRYRQGAGELFF. For the CDR3, the DNA is TGTGCCAGCAGCCGATATAGACAGGGGGCCGGGGAGCTGTTTTTT.

CDR3 protein: CASSKEGGSSNQPQHF. The CDR3 coding sequence is TGTGCCAGCAGCAAAGAGGGGGGATCTAGCAATCAGCCCCAGCATTTT. The chain employs TRBV21-1 and TRBJ1-5. TRBV21-1 is classified as a pseudogene. The CDR3 runs 16 residues.

This clone was detected only once. The V and J genes are TRBV3-1 (or the pseudogene TRBV3-2) and TRBJ1-4; 9 nucleotides align to TRBD1. Germline-derived CDR1 and CDR2 are LGHDT and YNNKEL (reference sequence). The ends lost 2 bases at V and 5 bases at J; junction bases unmatched: 6. The CDR3 loop spans 16 amino acids. CDR3 sequence: CASSQKDRGRNEKLFF. The DNA of the CDR3 is TGTGCCAGCAGCCAAAAGGACAGGGGACGGAATGAAAAACTGTTTTTT.

Here the CDR3 DNA reads TGCGCCAGCAGCCCAGGCGGGACTTCCTACGAGCAGTACTTC. As protein: CASSPGGTSYEQYF. This sequence joins TRBV5-1 and TRBJ2-7; D may be TRBD2 (6 bases). Per germline, CDR1 SGHRS and CDR2 YFSETQ. The CDR3 contains 14 residues. Trimming removed 4 bases at V and 1 base at J, with 12 bases between.

This chain connects TRBV4-2 to TRBJ2-7, with 8 bases matching TRBD1. The ends lost 0 bases at V and 2 bases at J; junction bases unmatched: 3. The V gene's germline CDR1 is LGHNA and CDR2 YNFKEQ. The CDR3 totals 15 residues. CDR3 protein: CASSQDYRGAYEQYF. Written as DNA, the CDR3 is TGTGCCAGCAGCCAAGATTACAGGGGGGCCTACGAGCAGTACTTC.

The V gene is TRBV30, the J gene TRBJ1-2; no clear D gene. This CDR3 has 12 amino acids. V lost 2 bases, J lost 4 bases, and 8 bases lay in between. Germline V CDR1 and CDR2: GTSNPN, SVGIG (reference sequence). CDR3 in DNA: TGTGCCTGGAGTTTCAGGTCCTATGGCTACACCTTC. This translates into CAWSFRSYGYTF.

V usage is TRBV9 and J usage is TRBJ2-6; D is uncertain. V was pared by 0 bases and J by 0 bases, with 10 bases between. Germline V lookup: CDR1 SGDLS, CDR2 YYNGEE. CDR3 length: 17 amino acids. The CDR3 loop is CASSVEAVFSGANVLTF. The CDR3 DNA is TGTGCCAGCAGCGTAGAAGCAGTCTTCTCTGGGGCCAACGTCCTGACTTTC.